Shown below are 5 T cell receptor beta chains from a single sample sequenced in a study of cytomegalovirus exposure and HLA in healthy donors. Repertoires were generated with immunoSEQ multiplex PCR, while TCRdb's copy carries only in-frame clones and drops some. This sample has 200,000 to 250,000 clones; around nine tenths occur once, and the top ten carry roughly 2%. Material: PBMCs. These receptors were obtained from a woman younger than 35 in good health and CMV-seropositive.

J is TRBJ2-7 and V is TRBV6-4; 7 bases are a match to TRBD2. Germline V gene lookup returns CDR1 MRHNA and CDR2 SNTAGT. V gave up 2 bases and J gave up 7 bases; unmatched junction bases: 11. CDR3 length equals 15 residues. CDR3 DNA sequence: TGTGCCAGCAGTGACAATGGGGGAGGGCCGACTGAGCAGTACTTC. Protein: CASSDNGGGPTEQYF.

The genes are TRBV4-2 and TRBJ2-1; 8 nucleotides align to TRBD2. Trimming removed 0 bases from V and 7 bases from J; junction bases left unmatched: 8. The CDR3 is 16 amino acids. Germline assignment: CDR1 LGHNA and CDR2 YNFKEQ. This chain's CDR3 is CASSQDTGGPQNEQFF. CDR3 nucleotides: TGTGCCAGCAGCCAAGATACGGGAGGGCCGCAGAATGAGCAGTTCTTC.

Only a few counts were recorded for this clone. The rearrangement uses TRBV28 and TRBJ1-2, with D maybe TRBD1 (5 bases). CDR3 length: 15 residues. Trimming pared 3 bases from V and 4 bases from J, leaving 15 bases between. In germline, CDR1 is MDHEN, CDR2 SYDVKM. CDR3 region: CASSFTAGGSYGYTF. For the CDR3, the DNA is TGTGCCAGCAGTTTCACCGCGGGGGGGAGCTATGGCTACACCTTC.

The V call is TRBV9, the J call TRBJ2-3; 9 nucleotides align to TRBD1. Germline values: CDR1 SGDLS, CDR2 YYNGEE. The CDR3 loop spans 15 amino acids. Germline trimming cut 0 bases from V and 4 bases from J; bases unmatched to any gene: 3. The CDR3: CASSVGDRGADTQYF. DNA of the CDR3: TGTGCCAGCAGCGTAGGAGACAGGGGGGCAGATACGCAGTATTTT.

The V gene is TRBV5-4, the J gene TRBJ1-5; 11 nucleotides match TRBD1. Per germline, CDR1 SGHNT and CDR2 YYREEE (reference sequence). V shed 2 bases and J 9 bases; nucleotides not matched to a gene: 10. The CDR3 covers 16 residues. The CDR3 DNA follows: TGTGCCAGCAGCTTACGGGGACAGGGGGTACCCGGGCCCCAGCATTTT. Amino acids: CASSLRGQGVPGPQHF. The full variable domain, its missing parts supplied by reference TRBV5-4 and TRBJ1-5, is ETGVTQSPTHLIKTRGQQVTLRCSSQSGHNTVSWYQQALGQGPQFIFQYYREEENGRGNFPPRFSGLQFPNYSSELNVNALELDDSALYLCASSLRGQGVPGPQHFGDGTRLSIL.